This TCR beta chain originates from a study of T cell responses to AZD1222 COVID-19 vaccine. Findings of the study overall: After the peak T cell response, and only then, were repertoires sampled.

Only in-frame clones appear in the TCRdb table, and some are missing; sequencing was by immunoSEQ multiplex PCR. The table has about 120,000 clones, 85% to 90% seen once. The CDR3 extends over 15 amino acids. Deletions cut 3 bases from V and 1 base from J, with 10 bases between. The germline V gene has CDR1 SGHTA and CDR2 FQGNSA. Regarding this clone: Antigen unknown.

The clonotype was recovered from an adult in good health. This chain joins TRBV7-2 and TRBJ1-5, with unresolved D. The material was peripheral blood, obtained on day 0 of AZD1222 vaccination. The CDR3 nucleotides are TGTGCCAGCAGCTTGACGATTCTGAGCAATCAGCCCCAGCATTTT. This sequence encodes CASSLTILSNQPQHF.